Listed below are T cell receptor beta chains from one sample, sequenced in a study of blood T cell repertoires in COVID-19. Sequenced by immunoSEQ multiplex PCR; TCRdb stores in-frame clones only, minus some. The data show approximately 270,000 clones, nearly 90% seen once. Sequencing used PBMCs or T cells enriched from blood (not recorded which). These receptors came from an older woman who had recovered from COVID-19. Both conserved end residues are part of each CDR3. D genes are given only for firm matches. Clone size is not always given. Where it is, it says once, few, many or a class for expanded clones.

d_call: .; clone_size: .; j_call: TRBJ2-1; v_call: TRBV27; cdr3_nt: TGTGCCAGCACTGTACAGGGTAGGGCTTACAATGAGCAGTTCTTC; cdr3_aa: CASTVQGRAYNEQFF
d_call: TRBD1; clone_size: .; j_call: TRBJ1-5; v_call: TRBV27; cdr3_nt: TGTGCCAGCCAACCTCGCCCGAGACAGGGCGATGAGCCCCAGCATTTT; cdr3_aa: CASQPRPRQGDEPQHF
d_call: TRBD1; clone_size: .; j_call: TRBJ2-7; v_call: TRBV11-1; cdr3_nt: TGTGCCAGCAGCTTAACGGGACAGGGGGGCTCCTACGAGCAGTACTTC; cdr3_aa: CASSLTGQGGSYEQYF
d_call: .; clone_size: .; j_call: TRBJ2-5; v_call: TRBV28; cdr3_nt: TGTGCCAGCACAGGGTACCAAGAGACCCAGTACTTC; cdr3_aa: CASTGYQETQYF
d_call: TRBD1; clone_size: .; j_call: TRBJ2-5; v_call: TRBV27; cdr3_nt: TGTGCCAGCAGTGACCCCGACAGGGTAGAGACCCAGTACTTC; cdr3_aa: CASSDPDRVETQYF
d_call: .; clone_size: .; j_call: TRBJ1-4; v_call: TRBV28; cdr3_nt: TGTGCCAGCAGCCCCGCTGGGACTCTATTAGAAAAACTGTTTTTT; cdr3_aa: CASSPAGTLLEKLFF
d_call: .; clone_size: .; j_call: TRBJ2-5; v_call: TRBV2; cdr3_nt: TGTGCCAGCAGTGAGATTCGGGAAGAGACCCAGTACTTC; cdr3_aa: CASSEIREETQYF
d_call: .; clone_size: .; j_call: TRBJ2-4; v_call: TRBV20-1; cdr3_nt: TGCAGTGCCGGCCCGGCGGACATTCAGTACTTC; cdr3_aa: CSAGPADIQYF
d_call: .; clone_size: few; j_call: TRBJ2-2; v_call: TRBV30; cdr3_nt: TGTGCCTGGATGGAGCCCACCGGGGAGCTGTTTTTT; cdr3_aa: CAWMEPTGELFF
d_call: TRBD1; clone_size: .; j_call: TRBJ2-2; v_call: TRBV3-1/TRBV3-2; cdr3_nt: TGTGCCAGCAGCCACCGGGGACAGGGTAACCCCGGGGAGCTGTTTTTT; cdr3_aa: CASSHRGQGNPGELFF
d_call: TRBD2; clone_size: .; j_call: TRBJ2-7; v_call: TRBV29-1; cdr3_nt: TGCAGCGTTGCCGCGACTAGCGGGGGGACTTACGAGCAGTACTTC; cdr3_aa: CSVAATSGGTYEQYF
d_call: TRBD1; clone_size: .; j_call: TRBJ2-3; v_call: TRBV7-3; cdr3_nt: TGTGCCAGCAGCTTAAGGGACAGGGACACAGATACGCAGTATTTT; cdr3_aa: CASSLRDRDTDTQYF
d_call: .; clone_size: .; j_call: TRBJ1-5; v_call: TRBV28; cdr3_nt: TGTGCCAGCATTCGGGAGGGGGTATACAGCAATCAGCCCCAGCATTTT; cdr3_aa: CASIREGVYSNQPQHF
d_call: TRBD1; clone_size: .; j_call: TRBJ1-6; v_call: TRBV7-9; cdr3_nt: TGTGCCAGCAGCCGGGGACAGGGGGCAAATAATTCACCCCTCCACTTT; cdr3_aa: CASSRGQGANNSPLHF
d_call: TRBD2; clone_size: .; j_call: TRBJ2-7; v_call: TRBV27; cdr3_nt: TGTGCCAGCAGTTTAGGTCTAGCGGGAGTTGTCGAGCAGTACTTC; cdr3_aa: CASSLGLAGVVEQYF
d_call: TRBD2; clone_size: .; j_call: TRBJ2-3; v_call: TRBV7-7; cdr3_nt: TGTGCTAGCAGCTTAAGATGGGCGGGAGACACAGATACGCAGTATTTT; cdr3_aa: CASSLRWAGDTDTQYF